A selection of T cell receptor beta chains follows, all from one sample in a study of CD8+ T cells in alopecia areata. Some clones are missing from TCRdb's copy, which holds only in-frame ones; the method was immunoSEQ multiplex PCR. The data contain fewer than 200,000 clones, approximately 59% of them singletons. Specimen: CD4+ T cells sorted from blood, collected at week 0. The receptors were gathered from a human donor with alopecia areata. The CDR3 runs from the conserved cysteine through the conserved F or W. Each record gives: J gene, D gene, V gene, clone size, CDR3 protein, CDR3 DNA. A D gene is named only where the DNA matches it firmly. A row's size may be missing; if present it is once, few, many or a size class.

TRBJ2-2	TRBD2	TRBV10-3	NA	CAISFGGADTGELFF	TGTGCCATCAGCTTCGGGGGGGCCGACACCGGGGAGCTGTTTTTT
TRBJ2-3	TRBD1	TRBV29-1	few	CSVEDRGTGPSTDTQYF	TGCAGCGTTGAAGATCGGGGGACAGGGCCTAGCACAGATACGCAGTATTTT
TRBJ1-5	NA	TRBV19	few	CASSSGSDQPQHF	TGTGCCAGTAGCTCAGGGTCAGACCAGCCCCAGCATTTT
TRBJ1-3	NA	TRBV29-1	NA	CSVTGLSGNTIYF	TGCAGCGTTACAGGGCTCTCTGGAAACACCATATATTTT
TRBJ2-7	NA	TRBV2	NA	CASMGGYEQYF	TGTGCCAGCATGGGGGGCTACGAGCAGTACTTC
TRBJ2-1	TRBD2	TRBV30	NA	CAWYTGTSLLF	TGTGCCTGGTACACCGGGACTAGCTTACTCTTC
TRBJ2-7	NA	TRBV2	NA	CASRSAYEQYF	TGTGCCAGCAGGTCGGCCTACGAGCAGTACTTC
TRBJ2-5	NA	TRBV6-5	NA	CASSRQDGGETQYF	TGTGCCAGCAGTCGACAGGATGGGGGAGAGACCCAGTACTTC
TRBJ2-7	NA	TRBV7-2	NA	CASSLREYYEQYF	TGTGCCAGCAGCCTCCGGGAGTACTACGAGCAGTACTTC
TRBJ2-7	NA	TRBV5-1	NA	CASSGVGSRSYEQYF	TGCGCCAGCAGCGGGGTGGGTAGCCGGTCCTACGAGCAGTACTTC
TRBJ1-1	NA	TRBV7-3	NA	CASSPRGYTEAFF	TGTGCCAGCAGCCCTCGGGGGTACACTGAAGCTTTCTTT
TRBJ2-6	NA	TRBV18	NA	CASSPYSEVRGANVLTF	TGTGCCAGCTCACCCTACAGTGAGGTTCGTGGGGCCAACGTCCTGACTTTC
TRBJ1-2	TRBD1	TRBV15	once	CATERDRGYGYTF	TGTGCCACGGAGCGAGACAGGGGATATGGCTACACCTTC
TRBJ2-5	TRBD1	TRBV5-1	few	CASSSAHTGGETQYF	TGCGCCAGCAGCTCAGCCCACACAGGGGGAGAGACCCAGTACTTC
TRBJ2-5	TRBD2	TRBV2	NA	CASSAGGQGETQYF	TGTGCCAGCAGTGCGGGGGGGCAGGGAGAGACCCAGTACTTC
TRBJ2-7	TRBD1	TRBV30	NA	CAWNRGLGQGGEQYF	TGTGCCTGGAATCGGGGGTTGGGACAGGGTGGCGAGCAGTACTTC
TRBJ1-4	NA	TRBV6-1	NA	CASSDASTGPREKLFF	TGTGCCAGCAGTGATGCTTCTACGGGACCTCGGGAAAAACTGTTTTTT
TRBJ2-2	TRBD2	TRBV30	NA	CAWSAGAGRSGELFF	TGTGCCTGGAGTGCAGGAGCGGGGAGGTCCGGGGAGCTGTTTTTT
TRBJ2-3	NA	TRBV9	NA	CASSRDFGVTDTQYF	TGTGCCAGCAGCCGTGATTTTGGCGTAACGGATACGCAGTATTTT
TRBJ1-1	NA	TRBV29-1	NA	CSVEVGGYTEAFF	TGCAGCGTTGAAGTCGGGGGGTACACTGAAGCTTTCTTT
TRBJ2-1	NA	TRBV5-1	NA	CASSKDTTSNNEQFF	TGCGCCAGCAGCAAAGACACAACGTCCAACAATGAGCAGTTCTTC
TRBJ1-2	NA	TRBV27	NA	CASSLLSGSNGYTF	TGTGCCAGCAGTTTACTTTCAGGGAGCAATGGCTACACCTTC
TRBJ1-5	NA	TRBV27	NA	CASSSVGSGKPQHF	TGTGCCAGCAGTTCAGTGGGCTCGGGGAAGCCCCAGCATTTT
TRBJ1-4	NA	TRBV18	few	CASSPTDRPNEKLFF	TGTGCCAGCTCACCAACAGACAGGCCGAATGAAAAACTGTTTTTT
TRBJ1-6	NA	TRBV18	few	CASSPTEREAYSPLHF	TGTGCCAGCTCACCTACTGAAAGGGAGGCCTATTCACCCCTCCACTTT